The sample holds a few counts of the clone carrying this T cell receptor beta chain. Its cognate antigen is unknown. The sample holds other DNA sequences that translate to the same CDR3. Evenly divided among several immunoSEQ plates was the genomic DNA of each subset. The protocol was immunoSEQ multiplex PCR, while the TCRdb copy is restricted to in-frame clones and leaves out a portion. Of some 2 million clones in the sample, about 95% were seen once. V lost 4 bases and J 4 bases, leaving 8 bases between the germline ends. The CDR3 runs 12 residues. Germline V gene lookup returns CDR1 SEHNR and CDR2 FQNEAQ (reference sequence). The data are from a study of shared clonotypes between healthy human individuals. The study's findings and limits: Sequencing depth was a factor that was expected to affect clonotype sharing among donors.

Sample: naive CD4+ T cells sorted from blood. The subset here: CD45RA+ positively selected. This receptor was obtained from a man aged 18 to 29 in good health. The chain uses TRBV7-9 and TRBJ2-7; possible D gene TRBD1, 6 bases. CDR3 nucleotide sequence: TGTGCCAGCAGCTCACAGGGATACGAGCAGTACTTC. Translation: CASSSQGYEQYF.